The entry below gives a single T cell receptor beta chain sequence along with its context. Its antigen is currently unknown. The data originate from a study of T cell responses to AZD1222 COVID-19 vaccine. The method was immunoSEQ multiplex PCR; TCRdb's version includes in-frame clones alone and lacks a portion of them. The sample has just over 80,000 clones; approximately 90% are singletons. Overall study findings and caveats: Most donors were white British, females outnumbered males, and clonal diversity was possibly underestimated.

Germline V gives CDR1 MNHEY, CDR2 SMNVEV (reference sequence). V lost 6 bases to trimming and J lost 5 bases; unmatched junction nucleotides: 8. This CDR3 comprises 15 residues. V usage is TRBV27 and J usage is TRBJ2-5, with TRBD2 matching 11 bases. Sequenced material: peripheral blood, taken on day 0 of AZD1222 vaccination. The receptor's source is an adult in good health. CDR3 residues: CASSLSGGAVETQYF. Written as DNA, the CDR3 is TGTGCCAGCAGCCTTAGCGGGGGGGCGGTGGAGACCCAGTACTTC.